These 11 T cell receptor beta chains came from one sample sequenced in a study of T cells in Graves' hyperthyroidism and ophthalmopathy. Using RNA transcripts as the source, TCR beta CDR3 regions were amplified. TCR CDR3 underwent first-round RT-PCR with the HTBI primer set. TCRdb ran MiXCR on the multiplex PCR reads and lists one entry per CDR3 protein. Here the sample spans approximately 380,000 distinct CDR3 sequences, about a fifth being singletons. Sequenced: blood. The receptors shown here come from a man aged 18 to 30 with Graves' ophthalmopathy.

The sample holds a few counts of this clonotype. CDR3 in DNA: TGTGCCAGCAGCCCGCCCAGGACAGGGGATGACTATGGCTACACCTTC. Protein product: CASSPPRTGDDYGYTF. The chain combines TRBV7-9 with TRBJ1-2; 9 nucleotides agree with TRBD1. Germline CDR1 is SEHNR and CDR2 is FQNEAQ (reference sequence). Trimming cost V 5 bases and J 3 bases; bases outside gene matches: 10. The CDR3 is 16 residues long.

There are a few counts of this clonotype. The CDR3 DNA follows: TGTGCTAGTGGTGAAGGGACAGAAGAGACCCAGTACTTC. Translated, it gives CASGEGTEETQYF. The chain combines TRBV12-5 with TRBJ2-5; 7 nucleotides align to TRBD1. Losses at the gene ends were 5 bases for V and 3 bases for J; bases not matched to a gene: 3. This CDR3 contains 13 residues. CDR1 LGHNT and CDR2 FRNRAP come from the germline V gene.

The chain has TRBV9 and TRBJ2-1; D perhaps matches TRBD2 (7 bases). Looked up from germline, CDR1 is SGDLS and CDR2 is YYNGEE. The CDR3 is made up of 14 amino acids. V was clipped by 4 bases and J by 5 bases, with 13 bases between them. CDR3 sequence: CASSTGGLDNEQFF. For the CDR3, the DNA is TGTGCCAGCAGCACGGGGGGCCTGGACAATGAGCAGTTCTTC.

This clonotype was seen more than once but under ten times. CDR3 sequence: CASSHGGIYEQYF. CDR3 bases: TGTGCCAGCAGCCACGGCGGTATCTACGAGCAGTACTTC. The chain couples TRBV7-9 to TRBJ2-7; D remains ambiguous. The CDR3 has 13 residues. CDR1 is SEHNR and CDR2 is FQNEAQ in the germline V gene (reference sequence). Trimming removed 5 bases from V and 3 bases from J, with 11 bases in between.

The gene calls are TRBV11-2 and TRBJ2-3; 7 nucleotides line up with TRBD1. The V gene's germline CDR1 is SGHAT and CDR2 FQNNGV. Trimming at V came to 5 bases and at J to 2 bases, leaving 4 bases not matched to a gene. The CDR3 is 14 amino acids. The DNA of the CDR3 is TGTGCCAGCAGCACCAGGGGGACCACAGATACGCAGTATTTT. Translating gives CASSTRGTTDTQYF.

This clonotype has a single count. This may arise from a read error, as a much more abundant clone is one base away. The chain combines TRBV2 with TRBJ2-3; D not certain. Trimming took 6 bases from V and 5 from J, leaving 12 bases between them. The CDR3 contains 13 residues. Germline V CDR1 and CDR2: SNHLY, FYNNEI. The CDR3 DNA reads as TGTGCCAGCAGAAAGGACCCCATAGATACGCAGTATTTT. It yields the protein CASRKDPIDTQYF. Looking up the rest from reference TRBV2 and TRBJ2-3 gives the full variable domain: EPEVTQTPSHQVTQMGQEVILRCVPISNHLYFYWYRQILGQKVEFLVSFYNNEISEKSEIFDDQFSVERPDGSNFTLKIRSTKLEDSAMYFCASRKDPIDTQYFGPGTRLTVL.

This clonotype turned up a few times. The chain couples TRBV5-1 to TRBJ2-5, with 13 bases identical to TRBD2. Germline CDR1 SGHRS, CDR2 YFSETQ. With V trimmed by 4 bases and J by 5 bases, 8 bases remained unmatched. The length of the CDR3 is 16 residues. The CDR3: CASSPGLAGSGETQYF. CDR3 coding DNA: TGCGCCAGCAGCCCGGGACTAGCGGGATCGGGGGAGACCCAGTACTTC. Full variable domain (missing parts from reference TRBV5-1 and TRBJ2-5): KAGVTQTPRYLIKTRGQQVTLSCSPISGHRSVSWYQQTPGQGLQFLFEYFSETQRNKGNFPGRFSGRQFSNSRSEMNVSTLELGDSALYLCASSPGLAGSGETQYFGPGTRLLVL.

This clonotype was detected only a few times. This chain uses TRBV10-3 with TRBJ1-5, with TRBD1 matching over 7 bases. Looked up from germline, CDR1 is ENHRY and CDR2 is SYGVKD. V lost 6 bases, J lost 9 bases, and 17 bases stayed unmatched. The CDR3 has 16 amino acids. The DNA of the CDR3 is TGTGCCATCAGGGCCTGTGGGACAGCTGTCATGCGGCCCCAGCATTTT. It is translated as CAIRACGTAVMRPQHF.

This clonotype was picked up a small number of times. The chain uses TRBV15 and TRBJ1-5; no definite D call. The CDR3 spans 14 residues. Trimming took 1 base from V and 4 from J, leaving 8 bases between them. Germline CDR1 is LNHNV and CDR2 is YYDKDF (reference sequence). CDR3 DNA sequence: TGTGCCACCAGCAGAGGGCCCGGGAATCAGCCCCAGCATTTT. It yields the protein CATSRGPGNQPQHF. Drawing the rest from reference TRBV15 and TRBJ1-5, the complete variable domain is DAMVIQNPRYQVTQFGKPVTLSCSQTLNHNVMYWYQQKSSQAPKLLFHYYDKDFNNEADTPDNFQSRRPNTSFCFLDIRSPGLGDTAMYLCATSRGPGNQPQHFGDGTRLSIL.

In this sample, this clonotype turned up many times. The CDR3 sequence: CASSRGQGIGIQYF. Here the CDR3 DNA reads TGTGCCAGCAGCCGCGGACAGGGCATAGGGATTCAGTACTTC. The V and J genes are TRBV12-3 or TRBV12-4 and TRBJ2-4; 8 nucleotides align to TRBD1. The trim removed 6 bases at V and 10 bases at J, leaving 11 bases unmatched. This CDR3 contains 14 residues.

V gene TRBV5-4 combines with J gene TRBJ1-1; possibly TRBD1 for D (5 bases). The ends were cut back, 2 bases at V and 1 base at J, with 15 bases in the middle. The CDR3 totals 16 residues. From germline, CDR1 is SGHNT and CDR2 YYREEE (reference sequence). CDR3 bases: TGTGCCAGCAGCTTAGACCCGGGACGGAAGAACACTGAAGCTTTCTTT. This translates into CASSLDPGRKNTEAFF.